The present T cell receptor beta chain was sequenced within a study of control samples from healthy donors and cancer patients. Sequencing was performed with immunoSEQ multiplex PCR; in TCRdb, only in-frame clones are kept and a portion is missing. The table has approximately 52,000 clones, 88% seen once. The receptor was derived from a man aged 45-65 years in good health. The sequenced sample was blood.

CDR3 DNA: TGCGCCAGCAGCCAAGATCCCTTGAACACTGAAGCTTTCTTT. Protein product: CASSQDPLNTEAFF. The V and J genes are TRBV4-3 and TRBJ1-1; unclear D gene. Germline V gene lookup returns CDR1 LGHNA and CDR2 YSLEER. Trimming left V 0 bases short and J 0 bases short, with 5 bases between. This CDR3 region has 14 residues.